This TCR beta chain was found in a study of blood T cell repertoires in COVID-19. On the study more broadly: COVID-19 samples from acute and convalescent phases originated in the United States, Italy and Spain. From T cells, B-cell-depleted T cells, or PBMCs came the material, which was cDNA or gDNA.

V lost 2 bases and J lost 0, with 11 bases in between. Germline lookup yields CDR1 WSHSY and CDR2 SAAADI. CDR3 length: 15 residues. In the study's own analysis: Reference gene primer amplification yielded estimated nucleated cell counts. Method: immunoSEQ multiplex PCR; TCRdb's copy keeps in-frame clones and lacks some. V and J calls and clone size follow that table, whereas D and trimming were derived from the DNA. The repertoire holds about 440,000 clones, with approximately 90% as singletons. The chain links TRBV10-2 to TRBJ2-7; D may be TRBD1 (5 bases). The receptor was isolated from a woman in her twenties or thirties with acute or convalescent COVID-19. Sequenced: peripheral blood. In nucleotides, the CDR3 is TGCGCCAGCAGTGAGAATCTTGACAGCTCCTACGAGCAGTACTTC. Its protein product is CASSENLDSSYEQYF.